This TCR beta chain comes out of a study of blood T cell repertoires in COVID-19. Study-wide context: Researchers got acute and convalescent COVID-19 samples from the United States, Italy and Spain.

The CDR3 has 15 amino acids. Trimming took 5 bases from V and 0 from J; bases not matched to a gene: 3. CDR1 LGHDT and CDR2 YNNKEL come from the germline V gene (reference sequence). Sequencing was performed with immunoSEQ multiplex PCR; in TCRdb, only in-frame clones are kept and a portion is missing. The top ten hold 10% to 15% of the sample, which has 280,000 or so clones, 65% to 90% seen once. Material: peripheral blood. This TCR came from a human donor in a cohort sampled during active COVID-19. The rearrangement joins TRBV3-1 (or the pseudogene TRBV3-2) to TRBJ2-2; 7 bases are a match to TRBD1. The DNA for the CDR3 is TGTGCCAGCAGCAGGGGGCTTCCGAACACCGGGGAGCTGTTTTTT. Translating it yields CASSRGLPNTGELFF.